A single T cell receptor beta chain is shown here with its context. The antigen is unknown. This specimen belongs to a study of T cells in localized non-small cell lung cancer. Points from the study as a whole: The study detected a median approximately 55 of the top 100 tumor clones in adjacent lung. Higher blood T cell density tracked longer overall survival. Tumor showed lower T cell clonality than uninvolved adjacent lung, where it was highest. A single tumor region was sequenced, leaving heterogeneity possible.

Repertoires were generated with immunoSEQ multiplex PCR, while TCRdb's copy carries only in-frame clones and drops some. The profile shows 70,000 to 95,000 clones, under 95% of them singletons. This CDR3 is 16 amino acids long. After removal of 0 bases from V and 4 bases from J, the junction contained 7 bases not matched to a gene. Germline assignment: CDR1 SGHRS and CDR2 YFSETQ. The chain employs TRBV5-1 and TRBJ1-2, with 9 bases aligning to TRBD1. This clonotype was obtained from a woman aged 35-75 years with stage II squamous cell lung carcinoma. Sequenced material: PBMCs, taken before any cancer treatment. DNA of the CDR3: TGCGCCAGCAGCTTGGAGGAGGCGACAGGGGGCTATGGCTACACCTTC. This sequence encodes CASSLEEATGGYGYTF.